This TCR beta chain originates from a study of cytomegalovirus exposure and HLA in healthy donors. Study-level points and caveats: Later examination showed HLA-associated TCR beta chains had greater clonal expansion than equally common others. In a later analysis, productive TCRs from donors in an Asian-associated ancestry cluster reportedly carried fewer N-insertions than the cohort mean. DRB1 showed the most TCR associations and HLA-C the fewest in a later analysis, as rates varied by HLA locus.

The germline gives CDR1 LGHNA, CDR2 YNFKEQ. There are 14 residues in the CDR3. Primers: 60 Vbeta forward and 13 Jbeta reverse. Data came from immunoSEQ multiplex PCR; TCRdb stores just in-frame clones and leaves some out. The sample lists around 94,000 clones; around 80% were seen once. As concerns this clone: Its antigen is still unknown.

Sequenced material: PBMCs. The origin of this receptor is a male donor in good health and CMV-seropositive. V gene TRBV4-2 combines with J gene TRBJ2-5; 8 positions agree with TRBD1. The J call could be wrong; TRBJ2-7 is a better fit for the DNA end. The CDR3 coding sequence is TGTGCCAGCAGCCAAGGACAGGGGACCTACGAGCAGTACTTC. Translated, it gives CASSQGQGTYEQYF.